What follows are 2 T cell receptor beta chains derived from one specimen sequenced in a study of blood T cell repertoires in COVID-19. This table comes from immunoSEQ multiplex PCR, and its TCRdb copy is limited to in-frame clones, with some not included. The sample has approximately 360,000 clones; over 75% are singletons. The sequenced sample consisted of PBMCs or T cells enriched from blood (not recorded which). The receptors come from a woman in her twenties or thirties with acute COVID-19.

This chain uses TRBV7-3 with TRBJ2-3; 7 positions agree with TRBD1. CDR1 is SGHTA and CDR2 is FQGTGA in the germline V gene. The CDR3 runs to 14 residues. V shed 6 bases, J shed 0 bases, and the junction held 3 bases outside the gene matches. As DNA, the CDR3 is TGTGCCAGCAGTCGGACAGGAAGCACAGATACGCAGTATTTT. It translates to CASSRTGSTDTQYF.

CDR3 in amino acids: CASSRRTIVAEAFF. Written as DNA, the CDR3 is TGTGCCAGCAGCCGGAGGACCATCGTGGCTGAAGCTTTCTTT. The rearrangement joins TRBV5-6 to TRBJ1-1; D gene unclear. The germline V and J ends were trimmed by 4 bases and 6 bases, with 16 bases remaining between them. Germline CDR1 SGHDT, CDR2 YYEEEE. There are 14 residues in the CDR3.